The following is a T cell receptor beta chain sequence with its context. Its target is unknown. The data derive from a study of shared clonotypes between healthy human individuals. Study details: Samples came from two female and a few male donors aged 18 to 49.

The donors, all of them Caucasian adults, lived in Nashville, Tennessee. A split of CD4+ cells into CD45RA+ naive and CD45RA-negative memory subsets was performed. General study results and limits: Depth of sequencing was expected to influence donor clonotype sharing.

The CDR3 consists of 16 residues. Unmatched junction bases numbered 7, after V lost 4 bases and J lost 1 base. Germline-derived CDR1 and CDR2 are SGHAT and FQNNGV. Assay: immunoSEQ multiplex PCR; the TCRdb copy retains only in-frame clones and omits some. The sample contains 2,500,000 or so clones, approximately 92% of which appear only once. This receptor was taken from a man younger than 35 in good health. Sequencing used naive CD4+ T cells sorted from blood. The subset was: CD45RA+ positively selected. The chain couples TRBV11-2 to TRBJ2-3, with 8 bases that match TRBD2. CDR3 bases: TGTGCCAGCAGCTCCCTTCGGCGGGGGGGCACAGATACGCAGTATTTT. It codes for CASSSLRRGGTDTQYF.